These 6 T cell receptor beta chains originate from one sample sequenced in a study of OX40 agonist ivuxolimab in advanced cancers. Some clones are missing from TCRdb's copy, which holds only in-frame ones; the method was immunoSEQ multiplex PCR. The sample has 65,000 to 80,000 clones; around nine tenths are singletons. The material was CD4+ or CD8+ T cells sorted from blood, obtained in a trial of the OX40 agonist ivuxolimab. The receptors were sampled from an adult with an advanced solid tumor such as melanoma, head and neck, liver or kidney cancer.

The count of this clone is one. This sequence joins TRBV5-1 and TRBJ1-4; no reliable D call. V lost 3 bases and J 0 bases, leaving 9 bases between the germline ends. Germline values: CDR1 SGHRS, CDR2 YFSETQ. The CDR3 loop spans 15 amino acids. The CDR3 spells CASSWTRATNEKLFF. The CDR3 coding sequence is TGCGCCAGCAGCTGGACGCGTGCAACTAATGAAAAACTGTTTTTT.

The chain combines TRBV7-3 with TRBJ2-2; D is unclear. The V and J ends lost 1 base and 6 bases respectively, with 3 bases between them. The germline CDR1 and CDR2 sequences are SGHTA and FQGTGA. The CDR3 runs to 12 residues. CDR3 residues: CASSLKAGELFF. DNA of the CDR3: TGTGCCAGCAGCTTAAAGGCCGGGGAGCTGTTTTTT.

The DNA of the CDR3 is TGTGCCAGCAGCCAAAATCCCAGGGGACAAGAGACCCAGTACTTC. Its protein is CASSQNPRGQETQYF. The chain couples TRBV6-5 to TRBJ2-5; D perhaps matches TRBD1 (6 bases). The V and J ends lost 6 bases and 2 bases respectively, with 16 bases between them. The CDR3 spans 15 residues. Per germline, CDR1 MNHEY and CDR2 SVGAGI.

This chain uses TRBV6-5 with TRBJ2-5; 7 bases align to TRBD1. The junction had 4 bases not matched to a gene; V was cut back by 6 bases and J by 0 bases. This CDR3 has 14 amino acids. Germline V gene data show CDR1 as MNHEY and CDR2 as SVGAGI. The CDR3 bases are TGTGCCAGCAGAACGGGACAGAACCAAGAGACCCAGTACTTC. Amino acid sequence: CASRTGQNQETQYF.

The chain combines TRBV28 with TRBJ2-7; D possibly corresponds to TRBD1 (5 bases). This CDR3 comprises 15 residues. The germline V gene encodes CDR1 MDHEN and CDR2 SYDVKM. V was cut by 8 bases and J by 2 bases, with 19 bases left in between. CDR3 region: CASDQGRSLPYEQYF. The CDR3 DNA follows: TGTGCCAGCGATCAGGGTAGGAGTCTACCCTACGAGCAGTACTTC.

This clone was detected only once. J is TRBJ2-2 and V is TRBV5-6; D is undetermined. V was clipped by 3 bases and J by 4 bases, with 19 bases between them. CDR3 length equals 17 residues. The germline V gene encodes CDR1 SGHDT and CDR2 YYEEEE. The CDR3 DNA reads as TGTGCCAGCAGCTCCTTACCCCTTTCGCGTGTCACCGGGGAGCTGTTTTTT. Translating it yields CASSSLPLSRVTGELFF.